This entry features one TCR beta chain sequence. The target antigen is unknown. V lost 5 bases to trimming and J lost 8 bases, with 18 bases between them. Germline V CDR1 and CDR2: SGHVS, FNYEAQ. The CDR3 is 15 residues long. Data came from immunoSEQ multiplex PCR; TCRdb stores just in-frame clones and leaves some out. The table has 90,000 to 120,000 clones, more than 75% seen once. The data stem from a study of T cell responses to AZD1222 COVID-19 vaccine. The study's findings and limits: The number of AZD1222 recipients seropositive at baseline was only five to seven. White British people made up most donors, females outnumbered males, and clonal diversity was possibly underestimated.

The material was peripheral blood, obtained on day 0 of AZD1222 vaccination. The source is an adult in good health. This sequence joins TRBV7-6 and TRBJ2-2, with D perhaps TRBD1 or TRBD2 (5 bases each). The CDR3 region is CASSPGPMALGELFF. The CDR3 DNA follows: TGTGCCAGCAGCCCGGGGCCAATGGCACTGGGGGAGCTGTTTTTT.